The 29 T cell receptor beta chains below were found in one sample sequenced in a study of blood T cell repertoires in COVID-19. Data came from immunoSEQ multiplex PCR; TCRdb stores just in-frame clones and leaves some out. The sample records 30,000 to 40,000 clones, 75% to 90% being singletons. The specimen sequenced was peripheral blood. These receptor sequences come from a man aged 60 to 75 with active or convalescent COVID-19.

The CDR3 sequence: CASSYPTGTQETQYF. For the CDR3, the DNA is TGTGCCAGCAGTTACCCGACAGGTACCCAAGAGACCCAGTACTTC. The rearrangement uses TRBV6-6 and TRBJ2-5; maybe TRBD1 (6 bases). Trimming stripped 2 bases from V and 1 base from J, with 11 bases between. Germline CDR1 is MNHNY and CDR2 is SVGAGI (reference sequence). The CDR3 sequence is 15 residues long.

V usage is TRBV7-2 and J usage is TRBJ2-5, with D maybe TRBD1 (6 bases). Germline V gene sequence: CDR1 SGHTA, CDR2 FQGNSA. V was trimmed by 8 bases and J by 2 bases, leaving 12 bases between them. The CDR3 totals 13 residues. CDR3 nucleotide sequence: TGTGCCAGCTCGAACGGACAGCAAGAGACCCAGTACTTC. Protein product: CASSNGQQETQYF.

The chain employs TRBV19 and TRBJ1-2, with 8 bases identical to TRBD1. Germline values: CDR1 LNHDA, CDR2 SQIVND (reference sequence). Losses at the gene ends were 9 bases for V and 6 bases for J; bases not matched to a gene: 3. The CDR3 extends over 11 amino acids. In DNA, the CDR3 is TGTGCCAGCGACAGGGGCCATGGCTACACCTTC. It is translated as CASDRGHGYTF.

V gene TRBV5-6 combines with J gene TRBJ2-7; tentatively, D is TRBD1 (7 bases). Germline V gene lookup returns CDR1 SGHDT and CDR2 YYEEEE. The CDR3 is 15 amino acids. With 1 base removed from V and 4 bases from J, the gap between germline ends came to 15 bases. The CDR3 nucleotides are TGTGCCAGCAGCTTGTTCAGGGGGAGGATATACGAGCAGTACGTC. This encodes CASSLFRGRIYEQYV.

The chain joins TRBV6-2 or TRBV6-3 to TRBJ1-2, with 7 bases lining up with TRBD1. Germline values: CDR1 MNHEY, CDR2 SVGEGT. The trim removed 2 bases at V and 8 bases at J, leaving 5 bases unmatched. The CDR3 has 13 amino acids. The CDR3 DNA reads TGTGCCAGCAGTTACAAGACAGGGTCCGGCTACACCTTC. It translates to CASSYKTGSGYTF.

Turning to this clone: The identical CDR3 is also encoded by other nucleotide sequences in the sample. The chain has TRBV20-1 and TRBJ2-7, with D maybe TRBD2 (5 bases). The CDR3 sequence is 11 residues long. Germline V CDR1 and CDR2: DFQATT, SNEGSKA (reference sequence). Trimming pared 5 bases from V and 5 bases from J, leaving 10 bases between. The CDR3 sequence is CSASSGHEQYV. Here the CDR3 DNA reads TGCAGTGCTTCCAGCGGACACGAGCAGTACGTC.

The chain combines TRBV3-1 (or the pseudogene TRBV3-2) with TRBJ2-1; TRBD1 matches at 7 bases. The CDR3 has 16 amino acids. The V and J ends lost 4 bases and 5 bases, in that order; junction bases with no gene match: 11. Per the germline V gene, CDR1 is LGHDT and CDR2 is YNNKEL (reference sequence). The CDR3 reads CASSLSRWDSNNEQFF. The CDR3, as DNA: TGTGCCAGCAGCCTAAGCAGGTGGGACAGCAACAATGAGCAGTTCTTC.

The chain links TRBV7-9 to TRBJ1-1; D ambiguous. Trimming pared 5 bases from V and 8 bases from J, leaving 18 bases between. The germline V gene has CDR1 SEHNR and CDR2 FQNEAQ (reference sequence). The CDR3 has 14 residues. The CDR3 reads CASSRKSTREEAFF. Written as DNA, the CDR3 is TGTGCCAGCAGCCGGAAATCGACACGGGAGGAAGCTTTCTTT.

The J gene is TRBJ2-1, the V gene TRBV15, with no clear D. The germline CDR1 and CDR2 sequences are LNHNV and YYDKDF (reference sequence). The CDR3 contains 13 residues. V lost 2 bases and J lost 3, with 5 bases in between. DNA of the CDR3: TGTGCCACCAGCAGACTTAACTACAATGAGCAGTTCTTC. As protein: CATSRLNYNEQFF.

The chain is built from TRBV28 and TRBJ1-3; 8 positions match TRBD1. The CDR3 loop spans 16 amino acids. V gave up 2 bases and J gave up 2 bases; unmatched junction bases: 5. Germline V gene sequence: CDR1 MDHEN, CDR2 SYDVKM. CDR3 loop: CASSLPQGATGNTIYF. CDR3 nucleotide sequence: TGTGCCAGCAGTTTACCTCAGGGGGCTACTGGAAACACCATATATTTT. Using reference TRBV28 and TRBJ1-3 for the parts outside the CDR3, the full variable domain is DVKVTQSSRYLVKRTGEKVFLECVQDMDHENMFWYRQDPGLGLRLIYFSYDVKMKEKGDIPEGYSVSREKKERFSLILESASTNQTSMYLCASSLPQGATGNTIYFGEGSWLTVV.

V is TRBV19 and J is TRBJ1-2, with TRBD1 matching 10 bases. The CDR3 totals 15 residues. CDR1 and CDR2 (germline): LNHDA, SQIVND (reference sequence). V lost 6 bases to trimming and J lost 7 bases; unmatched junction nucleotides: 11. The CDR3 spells CASSDRGRGWSGYTF. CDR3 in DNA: TGTGCCAGTAGCGACAGGGGGCGCGGTTGGAGTGGCTACACCTTC.

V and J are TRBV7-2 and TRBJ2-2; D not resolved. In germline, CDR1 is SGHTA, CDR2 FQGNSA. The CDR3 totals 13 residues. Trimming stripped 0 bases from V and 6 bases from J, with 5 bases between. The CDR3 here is CASSLAGPGELFF. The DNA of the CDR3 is TGTGCCAGCAGCTTAGCGGGCCCCGGGGAGCTGTTTTTT.

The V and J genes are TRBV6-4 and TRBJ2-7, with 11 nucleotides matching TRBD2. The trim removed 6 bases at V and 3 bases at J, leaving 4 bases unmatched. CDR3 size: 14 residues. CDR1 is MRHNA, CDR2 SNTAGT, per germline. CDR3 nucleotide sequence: TGTGCCAGCAGGACTCTAGCGGGGGGCTACGAGCAGTACGTC. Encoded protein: CASRTLAGGYEQYV.

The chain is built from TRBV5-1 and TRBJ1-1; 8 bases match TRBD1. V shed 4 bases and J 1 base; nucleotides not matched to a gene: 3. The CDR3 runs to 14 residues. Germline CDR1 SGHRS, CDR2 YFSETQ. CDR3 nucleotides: TGCGCCAGCAGCAGAGGACAGGGGAACACTGAAGCTTTCTTT. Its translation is CASSRGQGNTEAFF.

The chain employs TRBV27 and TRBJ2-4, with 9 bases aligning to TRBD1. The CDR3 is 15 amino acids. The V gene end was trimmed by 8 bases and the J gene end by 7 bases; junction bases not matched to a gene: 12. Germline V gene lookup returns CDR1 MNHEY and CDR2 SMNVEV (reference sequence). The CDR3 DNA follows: TGTGCCAGCCGTCCCCTCCTGACAGGGGGGAACATTCAGTACTTC. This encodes CASRPLLTGGNIQYF.

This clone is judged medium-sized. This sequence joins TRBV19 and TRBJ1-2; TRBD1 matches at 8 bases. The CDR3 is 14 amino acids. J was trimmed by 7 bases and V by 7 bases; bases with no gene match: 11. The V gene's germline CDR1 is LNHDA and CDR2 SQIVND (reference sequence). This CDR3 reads CASKRDSGGGGYTF. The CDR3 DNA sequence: TGTGCCAGTAAAAGGGATTCAGGGGGCGGTGGCTACACCTTC.

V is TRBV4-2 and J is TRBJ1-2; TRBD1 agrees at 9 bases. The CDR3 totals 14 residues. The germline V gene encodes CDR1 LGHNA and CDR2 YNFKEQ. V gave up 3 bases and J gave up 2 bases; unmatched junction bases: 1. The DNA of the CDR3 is TGTGCCAGCAGCCAGGGGACAGGGAACTATGGCTACACCTTC. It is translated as CASSQGTGNYGYTF.

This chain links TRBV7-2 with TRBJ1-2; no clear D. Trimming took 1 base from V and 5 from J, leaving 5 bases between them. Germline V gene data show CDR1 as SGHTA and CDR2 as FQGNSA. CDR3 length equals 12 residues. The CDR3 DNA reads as TGTGCCAGCAGCTTAGACTGGTATGGCTACACCTTC. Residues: CASSLDWYGYTF.

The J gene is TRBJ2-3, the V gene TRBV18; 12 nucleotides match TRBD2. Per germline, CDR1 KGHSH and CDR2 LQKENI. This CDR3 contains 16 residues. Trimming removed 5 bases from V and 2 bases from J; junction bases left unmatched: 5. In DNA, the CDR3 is TGTGCCAGCTCATCCCTAGCGGGGGGGCCCACAGATACGCAGTATTTT. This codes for CASSSLAGGPTDTQYF.

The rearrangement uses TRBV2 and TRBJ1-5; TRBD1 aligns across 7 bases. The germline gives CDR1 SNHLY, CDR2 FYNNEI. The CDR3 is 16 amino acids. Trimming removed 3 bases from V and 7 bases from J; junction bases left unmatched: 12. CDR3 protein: CASSEPLTGFGQPQHF. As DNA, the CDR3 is TGTGCCAGCAGTGAGCCCCTGACAGGGTTCGGCCAGCCCCAGCATTTT.

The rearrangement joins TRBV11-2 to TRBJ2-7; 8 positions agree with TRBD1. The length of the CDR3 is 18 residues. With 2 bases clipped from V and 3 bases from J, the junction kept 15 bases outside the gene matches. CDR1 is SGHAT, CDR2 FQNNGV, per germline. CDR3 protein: CASSLKGQGFSGNYEQYV. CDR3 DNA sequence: TGTGCCAGCAGCTTAAAAGGACAGGGCTTTTCGGGGAACTACGAGCAGTACGTC.

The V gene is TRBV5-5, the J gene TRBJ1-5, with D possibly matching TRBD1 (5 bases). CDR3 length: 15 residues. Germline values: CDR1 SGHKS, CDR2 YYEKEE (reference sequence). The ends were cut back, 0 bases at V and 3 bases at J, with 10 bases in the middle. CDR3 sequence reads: CASSLAGGFNQPQHF. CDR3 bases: TGTGCCAGCAGCTTGGCCGGGGGGTTCAATCAGCCCCAGCATTTT.

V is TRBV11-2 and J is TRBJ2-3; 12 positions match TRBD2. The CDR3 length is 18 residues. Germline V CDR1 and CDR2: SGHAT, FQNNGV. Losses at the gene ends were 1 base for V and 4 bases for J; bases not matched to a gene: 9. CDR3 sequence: CASSLGWRASGGADTQYF. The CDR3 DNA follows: TGTGCCAGCAGCTTAGGTTGGCGGGCTAGCGGGGGGGCAGATACGCAGTATTTT.

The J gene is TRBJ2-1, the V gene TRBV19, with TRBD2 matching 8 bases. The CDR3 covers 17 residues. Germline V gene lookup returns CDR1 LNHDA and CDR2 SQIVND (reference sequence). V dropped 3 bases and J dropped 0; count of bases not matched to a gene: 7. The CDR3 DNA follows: TGTGCCAGTAGTATGGCGAATAGCGGGGTCTCCTACAATGAGCAGTTCTTC. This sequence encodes CASSMANSGVSYNEQFF.

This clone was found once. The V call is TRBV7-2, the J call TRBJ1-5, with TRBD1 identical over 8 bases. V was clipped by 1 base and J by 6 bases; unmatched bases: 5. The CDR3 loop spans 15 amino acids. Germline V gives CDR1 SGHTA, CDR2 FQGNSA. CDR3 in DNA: TGTGCCAGCAGCTTAGGGGACAGGATTAGTCAGCCCCAGCATTTT. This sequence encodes CASSLGDRISQPQHF.

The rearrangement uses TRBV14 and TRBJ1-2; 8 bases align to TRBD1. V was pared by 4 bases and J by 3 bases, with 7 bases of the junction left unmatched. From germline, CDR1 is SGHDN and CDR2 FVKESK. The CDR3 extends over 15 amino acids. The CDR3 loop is CASSPGQGSHYGYTF. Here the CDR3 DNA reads TGTGCCAGCAGCCCAGGACAGGGATCGCACTATGGCTACACCTTC.

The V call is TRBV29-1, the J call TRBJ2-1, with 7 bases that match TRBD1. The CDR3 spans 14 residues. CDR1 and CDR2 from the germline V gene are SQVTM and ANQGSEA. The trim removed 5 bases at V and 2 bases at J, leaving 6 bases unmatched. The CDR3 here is CSVRVQGAYNEQFF. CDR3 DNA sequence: TGCAGCGTTAGGGTTCAGGGGGCCTACAATGAGCAGTTCTTC.

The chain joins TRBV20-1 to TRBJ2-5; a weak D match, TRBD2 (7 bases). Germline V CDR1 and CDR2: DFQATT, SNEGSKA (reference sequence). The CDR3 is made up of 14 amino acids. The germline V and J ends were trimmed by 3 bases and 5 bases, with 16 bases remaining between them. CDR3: CSASIRGARETQYF. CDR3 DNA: TGCAGTGCTAGTATACGGGGGGCCCGGGAGACCCAGTACTTC.

The DNA for the CDR3 is TGTGCCAGCTCACTTGGACAGGCCGATGAGCAGTTCTTC. It specifies CASSLGQADEQFF. V is TRBV18 and J is TRBJ2-1, with 7 bases fitting TRBD1. Germline V gene data show CDR1 as KGHSH and CDR2 as LQKENI. Trimming took 4 bases from V and 8 from J; bases not matched to a gene: 5. CDR3 length: 13 residues.